These 27 T cell receptor beta chains came from one sample sequenced in a study of blood T cell repertoires in COVID-19. Libraries were prepared by immunoSEQ multiplex PCR; TCRdb keeps only in-frame clonotypes and omits some of them. The sample has tens of thousands of clones; approximately 79% are singletons. Sequenced material: peripheral blood. Receptors originate from a man between 60 and 75 years old with acute or convalescent COVID-19.

The V and J genes are TRBV10-3 and TRBJ2-7; TRBD1 agrees at 10 bases. The junction had 3 bases not matched to a gene; V was cut back by 6 bases and J by 4 bases. The CDR3 is made up of 13 amino acids. Germline values: CDR1 ENHRY, CDR2 SYGVKD. The CDR3 spells CAIRGGQGYEQYF. The CDR3 coding sequence is TGTGCCATCAGAGGGGGACAGGGGTACGAGCAGTACTTC.

This clone was found a few times. V gene TRBV5-6 combines with J gene TRBJ2-2; 10 positions agree with TRBD1. Germline values: CDR1 SGHDT, CDR2 YYEEEE. The CDR3 contains 17 residues. V dropped 1 base and J dropped 6; count of bases not matched to a gene: 9. CDR3 coding DNA: TGTGCCAGCAGCTTGAGGGGACAGGGGAATCTCGCCGGGGAGCTGTTTTTT. Translated, it gives CASSLRGQGNLAGELFF.

This clone was observed a handful of times. This chain uses TRBV7-2 with TRBJ1-2; TRBD1 matches 7 bases. With V trimmed by 1 base and J by 8 bases, 13 bases remained unmatched. The germline gives CDR1 SGHTA, CDR2 FQGNSA. The CDR3 has 16 residues. CDR3 nucleotide sequence: TGTGCCAGCAGCTTAGAGGCGGACAGGAGAGGTGACGGCTACACCTTC. This codes for CASSLEADRRGDGYTF.

The CDR3 DNA is TGTGCCACCAGCCCGGCCCGGGGACAGGGAAGTGGGGGTAACTATGGCTACACCTTC. As protein: CATSPARGQGSGGNYGYTF. The chain is built from TRBV15 and TRBJ1-2; 9 bases agree with TRBD1. The CDR3 consists of 19 residues. Germline CDR1 reads LNHNV; CDR2 reads YYDKDF (reference sequence). V shed 5 bases, J shed 1 base, and the junction held 17 bases outside the gene matches.

The rearrangement links TRBV2 to TRBJ2-2, with TRBD1 matching 11 bases. Germline V CDR1 and CDR2: SNHLY, FYNNEI. The V and J ends lost 6 bases and 3 bases, in that order; junction bases with no gene match: 3. CDR3 size: 15 residues. The CDR3 DNA follows: TGTGCCAGCAGAACGGGACAGGGGGACACCGGGGAGCTGTTTTTT. Amino acid sequence: CASRTGQGDTGELFF. The complete variable domain, with remaining parts taken from reference TRBV2 and TRBJ2-2, reads EPEVTQTPSHQVTQMGQEVILRCVPISNHLYFYWYRQILGQKVEFLVSFYNNEISEKSEIFDDQFSVERPDGSNFTLKIRSTKLEDSAMYFCASRTGQGDTGELFFGEGSRLTVL.

The CDR3 here is CASSQDAAVSYEQYF. The DNA for the CDR3 is TGCGCCAGCAGCCAAGATGCGGCAGTCTCCTACGAGCAGTACTTC. The gene calls are TRBV4-1 and TRBJ2-7; D is unclear. Germline CDR1 and CDR2: MGHRA and YSYEKL. The CDR3 spans 15 residues. Trimming took off 0 bases at V and 0 bases at J, with 9 bases between the two ends.

This chain links TRBV15 with TRBJ2-7, with D perhaps TRBD2 (7 bases). Looked up from germline, CDR1 is LNHNV and CDR2 is YYDKDF (reference sequence). The CDR3 length is 12 residues. Trimming stripped 9 bases from V and 6 bases from J, with 15 bases between. As DNA, the CDR3 is TGTGCCACAGGGGGGGGGCGGGGCGAGCAGTACTTC. Its protein product is CATGGGRGEQYF.

This chain links TRBV10-1 with TRBJ2-3, with 8 positions matching TRBD2. The germline gives CDR1 WNHNN, CDR2 SYGVQD (reference sequence). V shed 2 bases and J 3 bases; nucleotides not matched to a gene: 7. The CDR3 contains 16 residues. Written as DNA, the CDR3 is TGCGCCAGCAGTGAGAGGCCAGCGGGAGATACAGATACGCAGTATTTT. This sequence encodes CASSERPAGDTDTQYF.

This clone was seen a single time. The V call is TRBV18, the J call TRBJ2-6; possible D gene TRBD1, 6 bases. Germline values: CDR1 KGHSH, CDR2 LQKENI. Trimming removed 4 bases from V and 0 bases from J, with 13 bases in between. The CDR3 covers 17 residues. The chain's CDR3 is CASSLWQDSSGANVLTF. DNA for the CDR3: TGTGCCAGCTCACTTTGGCAGGACAGCTCTGGGGCCAACGTCCTGACTTTC. Using reference TRBV18 and TRBJ2-6 for the parts outside the CDR3, the full variable domain is NAGVMQNPRHLVRRRGQEARLRCSPMKGHSHVYWYRQLPEEGLKFMVYLQKENIIDESGMPKERFSAEFPKEGPSILRIQQVVRGDSAAYFCASSLWQDSSGANVLTFGAGSRLTVL.

The V gene is TRBV10-3, the J gene TRBJ2-1; D unresolved. The V gene lost 4 bases and the J gene lost 1 base, with 11 bases spanning the gap. CDR1 is ENHRY, CDR2 SYGVKD, per germline. This CDR3 comprises 15 residues. The CDR3 loop reads CAISVPEKSYNEQFF. The CDR3 nucleotides are TGTGCCATCAGTGTCCCAGAAAAATCCTACAATGAGCAGTTCTTC.

This clone was observed a few times. The chain employs TRBV6-4 and TRBJ2-1; no clear D. There are 15 residues in the CDR3. CDR1 and CDR2 from the germline V gene are MRHNA and SNTAGT. V shed 0 bases and J shed 1 base, with 7 bases lying between them. CDR3 DNA: TGTGCCAGCAGTGACTCCTACGGGTCCTACAATGAGCAGTTCTTC. It specifies CASSDSYGSYNEQFF.

This rearrangement joins TRBV28 to TRBJ1-2; 7 bases match TRBD1. CDR3 size: 16 residues. The V gene end was trimmed by 3 bases and the J gene end by 4 bases; junction bases not matched to a gene: 11. Germline CDR1 is MDHEN and CDR2 is SYDVKM. The CDR3 region is CASSLSRTGEIYGYTF. The CDR3 nucleotides read TGTGCCAGCAGTTTGAGTAGGACAGGCGAGATCTATGGCTACACCTTC.

V usage is TRBV3-1 (or the pseudogene TRBV3-2) and J usage is TRBJ2-7, with 12 nucleotides matching TRBD1. The CDR3 runs to 14 residues. Germline CDR1 LGHDT, CDR2 YNNKEL (reference sequence). Trimming cost V 5 bases and J 6 bases; bases outside gene matches: 5. In DNA, the CDR3 is TGTGCCAGCAGCTGGGGACAGGGGGCTCCCGAGCAGTACTTC. This sequence encodes CASSWGQGAPEQYF.

The chain has TRBV19 and TRBJ1-2; D is undetermined. In germline, CDR1 is LNHDA, CDR2 SQIVND (reference sequence). V was clipped by 3 bases and J by 4 bases, with 9 bases between them. The CDR3 contains 13 residues. The CDR3 DNA reads as TGTGCCAGTAGTATCGGAGTCGGCTATGGCTACACCTTC. Residues: CASSIGVGYGYTF.

The chain recombines TRBV7-6 with TRBJ1-2, with D possibly being TRBD1 (5 bases). Germline CDR1 SGHVS, CDR2 FNYEAQ. The V and J ends lost 5 bases and 4 bases respectively, with 17 bases between them. The CDR3 has 15 amino acids. The chain's CDR3 is CASSPGGGNSYGYTF. DNA of the CDR3: TGTGCCAGCAGCCCGGGGGGGGGAAATTCCTATGGCTACACCTTC.

This clone was observed a handful of times. This chain connects TRBV20-1 to TRBJ1-1; tentative D call: TRBD1 (5 bases). The CDR3 runs 11 residues. Germline loops: CDR1 DFQATT, CDR2 SNEGSKA (reference sequence). Trimming stripped 6 bases from V and 5 bases from J, with 10 bases between. CDR3 nucleotide sequence: TGCAGTGCGCCAGGGTGGACTGAAGCTTTCTTT. This encodes CSAPGWTEAFF.

The V call is TRBV7-2, the J call TRBJ1-5; 7 nucleotides match TRBD1. The CDR3 runs to 16 residues. CDR1 SGHTA and CDR2 FQGNSA come from the germline V gene. V gave up 5 bases and J gave up 0 bases; unmatched junction bases: 7. The CDR3 DNA follows: TGTGCCAGCAGCCGCCGAACAGGGGTTAGCAATCAGCCCCAGCATTTT. This translates into CASSRRTGVSNQPQHF.

This chain connects TRBV6-5 to TRBJ1-6; TRBD1 might be the D (5 bases). In germline, CDR1 is MNHEY, CDR2 SVGAGI. Trimming cost V 6 bases and J 10 bases, with 16 bases left between them. There are 14 residues in the CDR3. The CDR3 DNA follows: TGTGCCAGCAGGACGGCAGGGCCTCGGTCACCCCTCCACTTT. Protein: CASRTAGPRSPLHF.

J is TRBJ1-6 and V is TRBV5-1; perhaps TRBD1 as D (6 bases). The CDR3 covers 17 residues. The V end was cut by 3 bases, the J end by 0 bases, with 13 bases between. The germline V gene encodes CDR1 SGHRS and CDR2 YFSETQ. The chain's CDR3 is CASSWGGDTSYNSPLHF. DNA of the CDR3: TGCGCCAGCAGCTGGGGGGGGGACACCTCCTATAATTCACCCCTCCACTTT. The variable domain in full, with the rest retrieved from reference TRBV5-1 and TRBJ1-6, is KAGVTQTPRYLIKTRGQQVTLSCSPISGHRSVSWYQQTPGQGLQFLFEYFSETQRNKGNFPGRFSGRQFSNSRSEMNVSTLELGDSALYLCASSWGGDTSYNSPLHFGNGTRLTVT.

The chain joins TRBV19 to TRBJ2-2; 13 bases match TRBD2. CDR3 length equals 20 residues. Germline V gene lookup returns CDR1 LNHDA and CDR2 SQIVND (reference sequence). V was pared by 3 bases and J by 5 bases, with 15 bases of the junction left unmatched. CDR3 DNA: TGTGCCAGTAGTATGCCCACTAGCGGGAGGGTCGGTTTAAAGACCGGGGAGCTGTTTTTT. Translated, it gives CASSMPTSGRVGLKTGELFF.

This clone has a single count. V and J are TRBV28 and TRBJ1-3; D perhaps matches TRBD1 (6 bases). Germline assignment: CDR1 MDHEN and CDR2 SYDVKM. Trimming pared 7 bases from V and 3 bases from J, leaving 19 bases between. The CDR3 length is 16 residues. The CDR3 spells CASTPPLGAGGNTIYF. In DNA, the CDR3 is TGTGCCAGCACCCCTCCCTTGGGGGCGGGTGGAAACACCATATATTTT.

This CDR3 is CAIYSNTGELFF. The CDR3 DNA reads as TGTGCCATTTACTCGAACACCGGGGAGCTGTTTTTT. The V and J genes are TRBV19 and TRBJ2-2; no reliable D call. V was clipped by 10 bases and J by 0 bases, with 6 bases between them. The CDR3 runs to 12 residues. Germline V gene sequence: CDR1 LNHDA, CDR2 SQIVND (reference sequence).

The chain employs TRBV30 and TRBJ1-2; D call uncertain. The CDR3 loop spans 13 amino acids. Germline CDR1 and CDR2: GTSNPN and SVGIG (reference sequence). Trimming pared 0 bases from V and 4 bases from J, leaving 9 bases between. The CDR3 nucleotides read TGTGCCTGGAGTGTAAAAACTTTCTATGGCTACACCTTC. Translating gives CAWSVKTFYGYTF.

The gene calls are TRBV5-5 and TRBJ1-1; no reliable D call. Germline V gives CDR1 SGHKS, CDR2 YYEKEE (reference sequence). Trimming took off 4 bases at V and 3 bases at J, with 10 bases between the two ends. This CDR3 has 13 residues. The CDR3 DNA follows: TGTGCCAGCAGCGTCCGGAGGGACACTGAAGCTTTCTTT. This codes for CASSVRRDTEAFF.

The chain links TRBV6-5 to TRBJ2-1; tentative D call: TRBD2 (7 bases). Germline CDR1 reads MNHEY; CDR2 reads SVGAGI. This CDR3 contains 14 residues. V lost 11 bases to trimming and J lost 4 bases, with 18 bases between them. The CDR3 DNA reads TGTGCCTCCCGGGGGGCGGGAGCTTACAATGAGCAGTTCTTC. Its translation: CASRGAGAYNEQFF.

This chain links TRBV4-3 with TRBJ1-4, with TRBD1 identical over 8 bases. Germline V lookup: CDR1 LGHNA, CDR2 YSLEER. The trim removed 4 bases at V and 5 bases at J, leaving 6 bases unmatched. The CDR3 consists of 15 residues. The CDR3 region has the DNA TGCGCCAGCAGCCGGACAGGGCTTAACAATGAAAAACTGTTTTTT. Encoded protein: CASSRTGLNNEKLFF.

The chain is built from TRBV18 and TRBJ1-5; 9 bases are a match to TRBD1. Germline trimming cut 3 bases from V and 4 bases from J; bases unmatched to any gene: 1. The CDR3 extends over 14 amino acids. Germline lookup yields CDR1 KGHSH and CDR2 LQKENI. The CDR3 bases are TGTGCCAGCTCACCGACAGGGGGGAATCAGCCCCAGCATTTT. Translation gives CASSPTGGNQPQHF.